This is a list of T cell receptor beta chains from one sample in a study of T cell responses to AZD1222 COVID-19 vaccine. TCRdb keeps only in-frame clones here, not all; method: immunoSEQ multiplex PCR. This table holds under 150,000 clones, 90% found once. The starting material was peripheral blood, obtained on day 0 of AZD1222 vaccination. These receptors were obtained from an adult in good health. Both conserved end residues are part of each CDR3. A D gene is named only where the DNA matches it firmly. Where a row states a size, it is once, few, many or the class of an expanded clone; other rows omit it.

CDR3 protein: CSLDGAYEQYF; CDR3 DNA: TGCAGTTTGGACGGAGCCTACGAGCAGTACTTC; D gene: .; clone size: .; J gene: TRBJ2-7; V gene: TRBV20-1
CDR3 protein: CSVEGTGVLAEQYF; CDR3 DNA: TGCAGCGTCGAAGGGACAGGGGTGCTTGCCGAGCAGTACTTC; D gene: TRBD1; clone size: .; J gene: TRBJ2-7; V gene: TRBV29-1
CDR3 protein: CAGQGSYSYEQYF; CDR3 DNA: TGTGCCGGACAGGGGTCGTATTCCTACGAGCAGTACTTC; D gene: TRBD1; clone size: .; J gene: TRBJ2-7; V gene: TRBV6-5
CDR3 protein: CASSYGGFDQYF; CDR3 DNA: TGTGCCAGCAGTTACGGGGGTTTTGACCAGTACTTC; D gene: .; clone size: .; J gene: TRBJ2-5; V gene: TRBV6-2/TRBV6-3
CDR3 protein: CASSVANRPDTQYF; CDR3 DNA: TGTGCCAGCAGCGTTGCCAACCGCCCAGATACGCAGTATTTT; D gene: .; clone size: .; J gene: TRBJ2-3; V gene: TRBV9
CDR3 protein: CASSLVSSGLPEAFF; CDR3 DNA: TGTGCCAGCAGCTTAGTGTCATCCGGGTTACCTGAAGCTTTCTTT; D gene: .; clone size: .; J gene: TRBJ1-1; V gene: TRBV11-2
CDR3 protein: CASSQNRAANEKLFF; CDR3 DNA: TGTGCCAGCAGCCAGAACAGGGCCGCTAATGAAAAACTGTTTTTT; D gene: .; clone size: once; J gene: TRBJ1-4; V gene: TRBV3-1/TRBV3-2
CDR3 protein: CASSPRWAGNEQFF; CDR3 DNA: TGTGCCAGCAGTCCCCGGTGGGCGGGCAATGAGCAGTTCTTC; D gene: .; clone size: .; J gene: TRBJ2-1; V gene: TRBV6-2/TRBV6-3
CDR3 protein: CASSQLTFGTTNTGELFF; CDR3 DNA: TGTGCCAGCAGCCAACTTACGTTCGGGACAACGAACACCGGGGAGCTGTTTTTT; D gene: .; clone size: .; J gene: TRBJ2-2; V gene: TRBV3-1/TRBV3-2
CDR3 protein: CASSHEGLRRKLFF; CDR3 DNA: TGCGCCAGCAGTCACGAAGGGCTTCGAAGAAAACTGTTTTTT; D gene: .; clone size: .; J gene: TRBJ1-4; V gene: TRBV5-1
CDR3 protein: CASRDLQGVNTGELFF; CDR3 DNA: TGTGCCAGTAGGGACTTGCAGGGGGTAAACACCGGGGAGCTGTTTTTT; D gene: TRBD1; clone size: .; J gene: TRBJ2-2; V gene: TRBV19
CDR3 protein: CASSLVLAEPYEQYF; CDR3 DNA: TGCGCCAGCAGCTTGGTCCTAGCGGAGCCCTACGAGCAGTACTTC; D gene: TRBD2; clone size: .; J gene: TRBJ2-7; V gene: TRBV5-1
CDR3 protein: CASSSRDRPFNEQFF; CDR3 DNA: TGTGCCAGCAGCTCTCGGGACAGGCCCTTCAATGAGCAGTTCTTC; D gene: TRBD1; clone size: .; J gene: TRBJ2-1; V gene: TRBV5-4
CDR3 protein: CASSLWLRGAEGTEAFF; CDR3 DNA: TGTGCCAGCAGTTTATGGTTACGGGGGGCGGAGGGCACTGAAGCTTTCTTT; D gene: .; clone size: .; J gene: TRBJ1-1; V gene: TRBV28
CDR3 protein: CASSQDPRNLPGTSIYNEQFF; CDR3 DNA: TGTGCCAGCAGCCAAGACCCCAGAAACCTACCCGGGACTAGCATTTACAATGAGCAGTTCTTC; D gene: TRBD2; clone size: .; J gene: TRBJ2-1; V gene: TRBV4-2
CDR3 protein: CASSYGSTQYF; CDR3 DNA: TGTGCCAGCAGTTATGGGAGTACGCAGTATTTT; D gene: .; clone size: .; J gene: TRBJ2-3; V gene: TRBV27
CDR3 protein: CASSPGDGEAKNIQYF; CDR3 DNA: TGCGCCAGCAGCCCGGGGGACGGGGAGGCCAAAAACATTCAGTACTTC; D gene: .; clone size: .; J gene: TRBJ2-4; V gene: TRBV4-1
CDR3 protein: CASGHPHQPQHF; CDR3 DNA: TGTGCCAGCGGTCATCCGCATCAGCCCCAGCATTTT; D gene: .; clone size: .; J gene: TRBJ1-5; V gene: TRBV6-5
CDR3 protein: CAWSRRVATWGAGTDTQYF; CDR3 DNA: TGTGCCTGGAGTCGCCGAGTCGCGACCTGGGGCGCAGGGACAGATACGCAGTATTTT; D gene: .; clone size: .; J gene: TRBJ2-3; V gene: TRBV30
CDR3 protein: CASSQGLGGSYGYTF; CDR3 DNA: TGCGCCAGCAGCCAAGGGTTGGGGGGTTCCTATGGCTACACCTTC; D gene: .; clone size: .; J gene: TRBJ1-2; V gene: TRBV4-3
CDR3 protein: CSVTTRDRGLYNEQFF; CDR3 DNA: TGCAGCGTTACAACCAGGGACAGGGGGCTGTACAATGAGCAGTTCTTC; D gene: TRBD1; clone size: .; J gene: TRBJ2-1; V gene: TRBV29-1
CDR3 protein: CASTLDRQYQPQHF; CDR3 DNA: TGTGCCAGCACCCTCGACAGGCAATATCAGCCCCAGCATTTT; D gene: .; clone size: .; J gene: TRBJ1-5; V gene: TRBV28
CDR3 protein: CASSSLDGTIYNEQFF; CDR3 DNA: TGTGCCAGCAGCTCACTGGACGGGACTATTTACAATGAGCAGTTCTTC; D gene: TRBD2; clone size: .; J gene: TRBJ2-1; V gene: TRBV7-9
CDR3 protein: CASTQGDRGRIQPQHF; CDR3 DNA: TGTGCCAGCACCCAAGGGGACAGGGGGCGCATTCAGCCCCAGCATTTT; D gene: TRBD1; clone size: .; J gene: TRBJ1-5; V gene: TRBV28
CDR3 protein: CGSWEEYEQYF; CDR3 DNA: TGTGGAAGCTGGGAGGAATACGAGCAGTACTTC; D gene: .; clone size: .; J gene: TRBJ2-7; V gene: TRBV11-2
CDR3 protein: CASGQHQALEQYF; CDR3 DNA: TGTGCCAGCGGACAGCATCAGGCCCTCGAGCAGTACTTC; D gene: .; clone size: .; J gene: TRBJ2-7; V gene: TRBV14
CDR3 protein: CSANDRGYGYTF; CDR3 DNA: TGCAGTGCTAATGACAGGGGCTATGGCTACACCTTC; D gene: TRBD1; clone size: .; J gene: TRBJ1-2; V gene: TRBV20-1
CDR3 protein: CASKLNTEAFF; CDR3 DNA: TGTGCCAGCAAGTTGAACACTGAAGCTTTCTTT; D gene: .; clone size: .; J gene: TRBJ1-1; V gene: TRBV6-6
CDR3 protein: CASSVRDLLGDTQYF; CDR3 DNA: TGCGCCAGCAGCGTCCGGGACCTCCTCGGGGATACGCAGTATTTT; D gene: .; clone size: .; J gene: TRBJ2-3; V gene: TRBV5-1
CDR3 protein: CASARTSGRLYEQYF; CDR3 DNA: TGCGCCAGCGCTAGGACTAGCGGGAGGCTGTACGAGCAGTACTTC; D gene: TRBD2; clone size: .; J gene: TRBJ2-7; V gene: TRBV5-1
CDR3 protein: CASSIGGLKAFF; CDR3 DNA: TGTGCCAGTAGTATCGGCGGCTTGAAAGCTTTCTTT; D gene: .; clone size: .; J gene: TRBJ1-1; V gene: TRBV19
CDR3 protein: CASSPRDNPNTEAFF; CDR3 DNA: TGTGCCAGCAGTCCCCGGGACAACCCGAACACTGAAGCTTTCTTT; D gene: .; clone size: .; J gene: TRBJ1-1; V gene: TRBV2
CDR3 protein: CASSRGLASSYNEQFF; CDR3 DNA: TGTGCCAGCAGCAGGGGACTAGCGAGCTCCTACAATGAGCAGTTCTTC; D gene: TRBD2; clone size: once; J gene: TRBJ2-1; V gene: TRBV27
CDR3 protein: CASRAEGRRNEKLFF; CDR3 DNA: TGTGCCAGCAGGGCCGAAGGTCGGCGAAATGAAAAACTGTTTTTT; D gene: .; clone size: .; J gene: TRBJ1-4; V gene: TRBV27
CDR3 protein: CASRTSGRTYEQYF; CDR3 DNA: TGTGCCAGCAGGACTAGCGGGAGGACCTACGAGCAGTACTTC; D gene: TRBD2; clone size: .; J gene: TRBJ2-7; V gene: TRBV25-1
CDR3 protein: CASSQLSPLETSGANVLTF; CDR3 DNA: TGCGCCAGCAGCCAACTAAGTCCACTGGAAACCTCTGGGGCCAACGTCCTGACTTTC; D gene: .; clone size: .; J gene: TRBJ2-6; V gene: TRBV4-1
CDR3 protein: CASTQGGYNSPLHF; CDR3 DNA: TGTGCCAGCACCCAAGGAGGTTATAATTCACCCCTCCACTTT; D gene: .; clone size: .; J gene: TRBJ1-6; V gene: TRBV3-1/TRBV3-2
CDR3 protein: CASSQTGQGLGRFYEQYF; CDR3 DNA: TGTGCCAGCAGTCAGACAGGACAGGGCTTAGGGCGATTCTACGAGCAGTACTTC; D gene: TRBD1; clone size: .; J gene: TRBJ2-7; V gene: TRBV6-6